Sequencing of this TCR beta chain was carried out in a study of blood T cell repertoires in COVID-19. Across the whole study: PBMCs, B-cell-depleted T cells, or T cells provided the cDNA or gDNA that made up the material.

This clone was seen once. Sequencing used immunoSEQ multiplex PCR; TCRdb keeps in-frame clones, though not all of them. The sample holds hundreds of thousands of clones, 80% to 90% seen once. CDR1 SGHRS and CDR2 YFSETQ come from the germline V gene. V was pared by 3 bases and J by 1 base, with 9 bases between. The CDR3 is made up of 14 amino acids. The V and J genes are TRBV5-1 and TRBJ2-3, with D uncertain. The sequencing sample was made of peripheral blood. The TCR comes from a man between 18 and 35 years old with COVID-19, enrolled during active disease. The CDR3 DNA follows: TGCGCCAGCAGCTCCCTGACTGGCACAGATACGCAGTATTTT. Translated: CASSSLTGTDTQYF.